The rows below give T cell receptor beta chains drawn from one sample of a study of blood T cells in healthy people across ages. MiXCR, run by TCRdb on the 5' RACE reads, gives a single entry per CDR3 protein. Of 540,000 or so distinct CDR3 sequences listed, roughly 43% are singletons. The sequencing sample was made of blood. These receptors were taken from a man older than 75 in good health. Both conserved end residues are part of each CDR3. The D gene is left open where the match is weak.

CDR3aa: CATQGLVGNEQFF; v_gene: TRBV10-3; d_gene: -; j_gene: TRBJ2-1
CDR3aa: CSVAGEETQYF; v_gene: TRBV29-1; d_gene: -; j_gene: TRBJ2-5
CDR3aa: CSVVGQMGETEAFF; v_gene: TRBV29-1; d_gene: -; j_gene: TRBJ1-1
CDR3aa: CSAPRGANCGYTF; v_gene: TRBV20-1; d_gene: -; j_gene: TRBJ1-2
CDR3aa: CASSYGEGISSPLHF; v_gene: TRBV6-5; d_gene: -; j_gene: TRBJ1-6
CDR3aa: CASNGLAKNIQYF; v_gene: TRBV12-3/TRBV12-4; d_gene: -; j_gene: TRBJ2-4
CDR3aa: CASSLLRGRANYGYTF; v_gene: TRBV4-3; d_gene: -; j_gene: TRBJ1-2
CDR3aa: CASRPSSTDTQYF; v_gene: TRBV19; d_gene: -; j_gene: TRBJ2-3
CDR3aa: CASSSLSRGINEQFF; v_gene: TRBV6-4; d_gene: TRBD2; j_gene: TRBJ2-1
CDR3aa: CSVGTFYEQYF; v_gene: TRBV29-1; d_gene: -; j_gene: -
CDR3aa: CASSYTSTGYETEAFF; v_gene: TRBV6-5; d_gene: TRBD1; j_gene: TRBJ1-1
CDR3aa: CASSLAGGGTYEQYF; v_gene: TRBV7-8; d_gene: TRBD2; j_gene: -
CDR3aa: CASSLNRDRGYNEQFF; v_gene: TRBV6-5; d_gene: TRBD1; j_gene: TRBJ2-1
CDR3aa: CASSLGGGEYFFYEQYF; v_gene: TRBV28; d_gene: -; j_gene: -
CDR3aa: CASRRGQERSYEQYF; v_gene: TRBV2; d_gene: -; j_gene: TRBJ2-7
CDR3aa: CASSTNTGELFF; v_gene: TRBV7-2; d_gene: -; j_gene: TRBJ2-2
CDR3aa: CASSYSEGTGHQPQHF; v_gene: TRBV6-6; d_gene: TRBD1; j_gene: TRBJ1-5